The sequence of this T cell receptor (beta chain) was determined in a study of Graves' ophthalmopathy and Graves' hyperthyroidism. This clonotype was detected ten times or more. The target antigen is unknown. Scientists amplified the TCR beta CDR3 regions from RNA transcripts. HTBI primers served in a first-round RT-PCR, which a second-round multiplex PCR followed. TCRdb redid the calling of the multiplex PCR reads with MiXCR, one entry per CDR3 protein. The top ten hold over 7% of the sample, which has roughly 160,000 distinct CDR3 sequences, roughly two fifths seen once. Active ophthalmopathy (CAS at least 3, NOSPECS at least 4), lasting under 3 months. PBMCs were obtained from roughly 9.7 ml of fresh peripheral blood. CDR1 MNHEY and CDR2 SVGEGT come from the germline V gene. The CDR3 covers 17 residues. V was clipped by 4 bases and J by 3 bases; unmatched bases: 11. Study-wide findings and caveats: Distinction of ophthalmopathy from stable hyperthyroidism by a 13-signature model reached over 85% sensitivity and approximately 80% specificity.

The clonotype was recovered from a man younger than 45 with Graves' ophthalmopathy. The rearrangement links TRBV6-2 or TRBV6-3 to TRBJ2-7, with TRBD2 matching 11 bases. Sequencing used peripheral blood. CDR3 sequence (DNA): TGTGCCAGCAGTTCCCCGAACCTAGCGGGAGGTCTCTACGAGCAGTACTTC. The encoded protein is CASSSPNLAGGLYEQYF.